The rows below give T cell receptor beta chains drawn from one sample of a study of T cell responses to AZD1222 COVID-19 vaccine. TCRdb's copy holds only in-frame clones and misses some; the assay was immunoSEQ multiplex PCR. This sample has around 150,000 clones, with about 91% found just once. Sequences were derived from peripheral blood, sampled on day 0 of MenACWY control vaccination. These receptors all come from an adult in good health. CDR3s include the opening cysteine and the closing phenylalanine or tryptophan. A D gene is named only where the DNA matches it firmly. Expanded clones are given a class, and other clones once, few, many or no size at all.

v_gene: TRBV10-1; j_gene: TRBJ2-7; abundance: NA; d_gene: TRBD2; CDR3nt: TGCGCCACCGTAGCGGGTCCCTACGAGCAGTACTTC; CDR3aa: CATVAGPYEQYF
v_gene: TRBV2; j_gene: TRBJ1-5; abundance: NA; d_gene: NA; CDR3nt: TGTGCCAGCAGGGGCCGATTGGGCAATCAGCCCCAGCATTTT; CDR3aa: CASRGRLGNQPQHF
v_gene: TRBV5-1; j_gene: TRBJ2-7; abundance: NA; d_gene: NA; CDR3nt: TGCGCCAGCAGCTTGGCCGGAACTGACCTTTCCTACGAGCAGTACTTC; CDR3aa: CASSLAGTDLSYEQYF
v_gene: TRBV6-5; j_gene: TRBJ1-5; abundance: NA; d_gene: TRBD1; CDR3nt: TGTGCCAGCAGCCCGGGACAGGGTTTCAATCAGCCCCAGCATTTT; CDR3aa: CASSPGQGFNQPQHF
v_gene: TRBV7-8; j_gene: TRBJ2-3; abundance: NA; d_gene: NA; CDR3nt: TGTGCCAGCAGCTTAGGAGCTGGTACGCAGTATTTT; CDR3aa: CASSLGAGTQYF
v_gene: TRBV29-1; j_gene: TRBJ2-5; abundance: NA; d_gene: NA; CDR3nt: TGCAGCGCTTCCACCGGGGGGACCCAGTACTTC; CDR3aa: CSASTGGTQYF
v_gene: TRBV6-4; j_gene: TRBJ2-7; abundance: once; d_gene: TRBD2; CDR3nt: TGTGCCAGCAGGAGCCTAGCGGGAGTGGGCGAGCAGTACTTC; CDR3aa: CASRSLAGVGEQYF
v_gene: TRBV7-2; j_gene: TRBJ1-5; abundance: once; d_gene: TRBD1; CDR3nt: TGTGCCAGCAGATTCGACAGGGGCAGCAATCAGCCCCAGCATTTT; CDR3aa: CASRFDRGSNQPQHF
v_gene: TRBV6-6; j_gene: TRBJ2-1; abundance: NA; d_gene: NA; CDR3nt: TGTGCCAGCAGCCCTGGGGGGATGAGCTACAATGAGCAGTTCTTC; CDR3aa: CASSPGGMSYNEQFF
v_gene: TRBV7-3; j_gene: TRBJ2-1; abundance: NA; d_gene: TRBD2; CDR3nt: TGTGCCAGCAGCTTAACCGGGACTAGCGGGAGTAATGAGCAGTTCTTC; CDR3aa: CASSLTGTSGSNEQFF
v_gene: TRBV6-5; j_gene: TRBJ2-5; abundance: NA; d_gene: NA; CDR3nt: TGTGCCAGCAGTACCTTGGGCGTGGGAGAGACCCAGTACTTC; CDR3aa: CASSTLGVGETQYF
v_gene: TRBV15; j_gene: TRBJ1-3; abundance: NA; d_gene: NA; CDR3nt: TGTGCCACCAGCAGACAGCCGGGGATTGGAAACACCATATATTTT; CDR3aa: CATSRQPGIGNTIYF
v_gene: TRBV6-4; j_gene: TRBJ2-3; abundance: NA; d_gene: NA; CDR3nt: TGTGCCAGCAGTGGCGGGAGCACAGATACGCAGTATTTT; CDR3aa: CASSGGSTDTQYF
v_gene: TRBV4-2; j_gene: TRBJ2-7; abundance: NA; d_gene: NA; CDR3nt: TGTGCCAGCAGCCAATCTCTTAGGTCGGAAAAATCCTACGAGCAGTACTTC; CDR3aa: CASSQSLRSEKSYEQYF
v_gene: TRBV7-9; j_gene: TRBJ2-1; abundance: NA; d_gene: TRBD2; CDR3nt: TGTGCCAGCGACCCACCCGGGACTAGCGCGCAACCTTCCTACAATGAGCAGTTCTTC; CDR3aa: CASDPPGTSAQPSYNEQFF
v_gene: TRBV29-1; j_gene: TRBJ1-2; abundance: NA; d_gene: TRBD1; CDR3nt: TGCAGCGCCAGACAGGGTGGCTATGGCTACACCTTC; CDR3aa: CSARQGGYGYTF
v_gene: TRBV7-8; j_gene: TRBJ1-1; abundance: NA; d_gene: NA; CDR3nt: TGTGCCAGCAGCTTAAGCCGTGGGGGTGGGAACACTGAAGCTTTCTTT; CDR3aa: CASSLSRGGGNTEAFF
v_gene: TRBV7-8; j_gene: TRBJ1-1; abundance: NA; d_gene: NA; CDR3nt: TGTGCCAGCAGCTTAGGGGATGATCGCACTGAAGCTTTCTTT; CDR3aa: CASSLGDDRTEAFF
v_gene: TRBV24-1; j_gene: TRBJ1-2; abundance: NA; d_gene: NA; CDR3nt: TGTGCCACCAGTGATCCAACCCCAGGGTCGAGCTACACCTTC; CDR3aa: CATSDPTPGSSYTF
v_gene: TRBV28; j_gene: TRBJ2-1; abundance: NA; d_gene: NA; CDR3nt: TGTGCCAGCAGAGCGGACAGCCTATCCTACAATGAGCAGTTCTTC; CDR3aa: CASRADSLSYNEQFF
v_gene: TRBV28; j_gene: TRBJ2-4; abundance: NA; d_gene: TRBD1; CDR3nt: TGTGCCAGCAAAAAAACAGGGGGCGGATTTTACATTCAGTACTTC; CDR3aa: CASKKTGGGFYIQYF
v_gene: TRBV6-2/TRBV6-3; j_gene: TRBJ2-1; abundance: once; d_gene: TRBD2; CDR3nt: TGTGCCAGCAGTGAGACTAGCGACTCCTACAATGAGCAGTTCTTC; CDR3aa: CASSETSDSYNEQFF
v_gene: TRBV7-9; j_gene: TRBJ1-1; abundance: NA; d_gene: NA; CDR3nt: TGTGCCAGCAGCTTAGGGAGGGCCGGGGTAACTGAAGCTTTCTTT; CDR3aa: CASSLGRAGVTEAFF
v_gene: TRBV3-1/TRBV3-2; j_gene: TRBJ1-4; abundance: NA; d_gene: NA; CDR3nt: TGTGCCAGCAGCACCTACCGGGACGGTAATGAAAAACTGTTTTTT; CDR3aa: CASSTYRDGNEKLFF
v_gene: TRBV7-3; j_gene: TRBJ1-1; abundance: NA; d_gene: TRBD1; CDR3nt: TGTGCCAGCAGCATAGGGCCGGGACAGCGATCGAACACTGAAGCTTTCTTT; CDR3aa: CASSIGPGQRSNTEAFF
v_gene: TRBV19; j_gene: TRBJ1-5; abundance: NA; d_gene: NA; CDR3nt: TGTGCCAGTAGGACGGAGTATAGCAATCAGCCCCAGCATTTT; CDR3aa: CASRTEYSNQPQHF
v_gene: TRBV19; j_gene: TRBJ2-7; abundance: few; d_gene: NA; CDR3nt: TGTGCCAGTAGTAAGGGTCTAGCTTACTACGAGCAGTACTTC; CDR3aa: CASSKGLAYYEQYF
v_gene: TRBV7-2; j_gene: TRBJ1-2; abundance: once; d_gene: NA; CDR3nt: TGTGCCAGCAGCTCCGGGGGTGTGGAAGCTAACTATGGCTACACCTTC; CDR3aa: CASSSGGVEANYGYTF
v_gene: TRBV11-3; j_gene: TRBJ2-3; abundance: NA; d_gene: NA; CDR3nt: TGTGCCAGCAGCTTAGGGGTGGATACGCAGTATTTT; CDR3aa: CASSLGVDTQYF
v_gene: TRBV2; j_gene: TRBJ1-1; abundance: NA; d_gene: NA; CDR3nt: TGTGCCAGCAGTCTAAGGTGGAACCTGGGGGACACTGAAGCTTTCTTT; CDR3aa: CASSLRWNLGDTEAFF
v_gene: TRBV12-3/TRBV12-4; j_gene: TRBJ1-4; abundance: NA; d_gene: NA; CDR3nt: TGTGCCAGCACCCAAAGGGACGGAAAACTGTTTTTT; CDR3aa: CASTQRDGKLFF
v_gene: TRBV5-1; j_gene: TRBJ2-6; abundance: NA; d_gene: NA; CDR3nt: TGCGCCAGCAGCTTGGATCCCAGCTCTGGGGCCAACGTCCTGACTTTC; CDR3aa: CASSLDPSSGANVLTF
v_gene: TRBV28; j_gene: TRBJ2-5; abundance: NA; d_gene: NA; CDR3nt: TGTGCCAGCAGTTTAGCCCTGGGGGCAGAGACCCAGTACTTC; CDR3aa: CASSLALGAETQYF
v_gene: TRBV7-9; j_gene: TRBJ1-1; abundance: NA; d_gene: TRBD1; CDR3nt: TGTGCCAGCAGCCGCTCAGGGGGGTTGGTCTCTACGATCTTT; CDR3aa: CASSRSGGLVSTIF
v_gene: TRBV7-9; j_gene: TRBJ1-2; abundance: NA; d_gene: NA; CDR3nt: TGTGCCAGCAGCTTAAGGCTCGGGGGGCACTATGGCTACACCTTC; CDR3aa: CASSLRLGGHYGYTF
v_gene: TRBV12-5; j_gene: TRBJ1-1; abundance: NA; d_gene: TRBD1; CDR3nt: TGTGCTAGTGGTTCCGGGACAGGTCCGAACACTGAAGCTTTCTTT; CDR3aa: CASGSGTGPNTEAFF
v_gene: TRBV27; j_gene: TRBJ2-7; abundance: NA; d_gene: NA; CDR3nt: TGTGCCAGCAGTTCCGGCCTCTCCTACGAGCAGTACTTC; CDR3aa: CASSSGLSYEQYF
v_gene: TRBV14; j_gene: TRBJ1-2; abundance: NA; d_gene: TRBD1; CDR3nt: TGTGCCAGCAGCCCGTATGGCGGGACAGGGGGCCGAAGCTACTATGGCTACACCTTC; CDR3aa: CASSPYGGTGGRSYYGYTF
v_gene: TRBV5-4; j_gene: TRBJ1-1; abundance: NA; d_gene: NA; CDR3nt: TGTGCCAGCAGCCCTGTGGGAGGGGGAAACACTGAAGCTTTCTTT; CDR3aa: CASSPVGGGNTEAFF
v_gene: TRBV29-1; j_gene: TRBJ2-3; abundance: NA; d_gene: NA; CDR3nt: TGCAGCGTTGGGGCAGATAGCACAGATACGCAGTATTTT; CDR3aa: CSVGADSTDTQYF
v_gene: TRBV30; j_gene: TRBJ2-4; abundance: NA; d_gene: NA; CDR3nt: TGTGCCTGGAGTGTTGGAGACGGGGCACCAAAAAACATTCAGTACTTC; CDR3aa: CAWSVGDGAPKNIQYF
v_gene: TRBV7-2; j_gene: TRBJ2-3; abundance: NA; d_gene: NA; CDR3nt: TGTGCCACCCGGCGGAACACAGAGAATACGCAGTATTTT; CDR3aa: CATRRNTENTQYF
v_gene: TRBV5-1; j_gene: TRBJ1-5; abundance: NA; d_gene: NA; CDR3nt: TGCGCCAGCAGCTTGGAGGTCGGGGCCGAGCCCCAGCATTTT; CDR3aa: CASSLEVGAEPQHF
v_gene: TRBV19; j_gene: TRBJ2-4; abundance: NA; d_gene: TRBD1; CDR3nt: TGTGCCAGTAGTCCCCGGGACAGCACGGACAAGGGTAACATTCAGTACTTC; CDR3aa: CASSPRDSTDKGNIQYF
v_gene: TRBV29-1; j_gene: TRBJ2-7; abundance: NA; d_gene: TRBD2; CDR3nt: TGCAGCGTTGGGGAACGGGGGAGGGCTCCTAGGGAGCAGTACTTC; CDR3aa: CSVGERGRAPREQYF
v_gene: TRBV12-3/TRBV12-4; j_gene: TRBJ1-2; abundance: NA; d_gene: NA; CDR3nt: TGTGCCACGAAGGACAGAAATCGTGGCTACACCTTC; CDR3aa: CATKDRNRGYTF
v_gene: TRBV3-1/TRBV3-2; j_gene: TRBJ1-5; abundance: NA; d_gene: NA; CDR3nt: TGTGCCAGCAGCCAGGGGGCACAGCCCCAGCATTTT; CDR3aa: CASSQGAQPQHF
v_gene: TRBV10-3; j_gene: TRBJ1-4; abundance: once; d_gene: NA; CDR3nt: TGTGCCATCAGTGATTTCGGGGGAGATGAAAAACTGTTTTTT; CDR3aa: CAISDFGGDEKLFF